This is a list of T cell receptor beta chains from one sample in a study of PD-L1 blockade in urothelial cancer. Assay: immunoSEQ multiplex PCR; the TCRdb copy retains only in-frame clones and omits some. The table lists 72,000 or so clones, approximately 91% of them singletons. The material sequenced was PBMCs, taken around atezolizumab (anti-PD-L1) treatment. The receptors originated from a man between 60 and 75 years old with urothelial cancer. Each CDR3 is given without its conserved first and last residue. Each record gives: CDR3 protein, J gene, clone size, V gene. A clone size is listed for some rows: how often the clone was seen (once, few, many), or a class if it is expanded.

CDR3: ASRPTGTGESGYT; J: TRBJ1-2; size: .; V: TRBV6-5
CDR3: ASSLGGTDYYGYT; J: TRBJ1-2; size: .; V: TRBV7-9
CDR3: ASSFVSGLGEKLF; J: TRBJ1-4; size: once; V: TRBV28
CDR3: ASSTGTGLNQPQH; J: TRBJ1-5; size: .; V: TRBV4-3
CDR3: ASSAGSGANVLT; J: TRBJ2-6; size: .; V: TRBV6-1
CDR3: ANYTGDGYT; J: TRBJ1-2; size: .; V: TRBV14
CDR3: ATHSSGTDGYEQY; J: TRBJ2-7; size: .; V: TRBV6-5
CDR3: ASSLGEGVLYGYT; J: TRBJ1-2; size: .; V: TRBV11-2
CDR3: ASNLGLAGGGRYNEQF; J: TRBJ2-1; size: .; V: TRBV5-1
CDR3: ASSLDRIHDYGYT; J: TRBJ1-2; size: .; V: TRBV14
CDR3: ASSLWGALNQPQH; J: TRBJ1-5; size: .; V: TRBV28
CDR3: ASSRSVGRGYEQY; J: TRBJ2-7; size: .; V: TRBV7-8
CDR3: ASSLSGNQPQH; J: TRBJ1-5; size: once; V: TRBV7-2
CDR3: ASSISGFGTYEQY; J: TRBJ2-7; size: .; V: TRBV19
CDR3: ASSFEILMGAGDTQY; J: TRBJ2-3; size: .; V: TRBV7-9
CDR3: ASSQVVVAF; J: TRBJ1-1; size: .; V: TRBV7-9
CDR3: ASSSRGTGETQY; J: TRBJ2-5; size: few; V: TRBV5-1
CDR3: ASSLVGAGNEQF; J: TRBJ2-1; size: few; V: TRBV7-6
CDR3: ASSQPGLGYEQY; J: TRBJ2-7; size: once; V: TRBV7-9
CDR3: AISDGARADTQY; J: TRBJ2-3; size: .; V: TRBV10-3
CDR3: ASSLGPGSVPGYT; J: TRBJ1-2; size: .; V: TRBV7-2
CDR3: AISAPGQSYEQY; J: TRBJ2-7; size: .; V: TRBV10-3
CDR3: ASSIRASSVDTEAF; J: TRBJ1-1; size: once; V: TRBV19
CDR3: ASSLSGETQY; J: TRBJ2-5; size: .; V: TRBV11-3
CDR3: ASGGREQF; J: TRBJ2-1; size: .; V: TRBV28
CDR3: ASSGDRGRTSDTQY; J: TRBJ2-3; size: .; V: TRBV5-5
CDR3: ASSATPGSPFYGYT; J: TRBJ1-2; size: .; V: TRBV27
CDR3: ASSGSTGDNQPQH; J: TRBJ1-5; size: .; V: TRBV4-1
CDR3: ASSLAGGGDQPQH; J: TRBJ1-5; size: .; V: TRBV7-2
CDR3: ASSSRENTGELF; J: TRBJ2-2; size: .; V: TRBV18
CDR3: ASSQRLAGSYNEQF; J: TRBJ2-1; size: .; V: TRBV7-7
CDR3: ASSPGQGNWVNQPQH; J: TRBJ1-5; size: .; V: TRBV5-1
CDR3: ASSVNTGGTEAF; J: TRBJ1-1; size: .; V: TRBV2
CDR3: ASARLAAIFQETQY; J: TRBJ2-5; size: .; V: TRBV5-1
CDR3: ASSLLGLAGEQY; J: TRBJ2-7; size: .; V: TRBV27
CDR3: ASSTSYEQY; J: TRBJ2-7; size: .; V: TRBV11-3
CDR3: ASSLLDRTTEAF; J: TRBJ1-1; size: .; V: TRBV2
CDR3: SVEGRGRGYT; J: TRBJ1-2; size: .; V: TRBV29-1
CDR3: ASSLGPGAYNEQF; J: TRBJ2-1; size: .; V: TRBV11-2
CDR3: ASSWFVGKNTEAF; J: TRBJ1-1; size: few; V: TRBV11-2
CDR3: ASSLVRASGGQEEQY; J: TRBJ2-7; size: .; V: TRBV7-8
CDR3: ASSAHGQGLRDTIY; J: TRBJ1-3; size: once; V: TRBV25-1
CDR3: ASSFKLADYGYT; J: TRBJ1-2; size: .; V: TRBV7-2
CDR3: AWSVTGLGQPQH; J: TRBJ1-5; size: .; V: TRBV30
CDR3: ASSPGTGGAFYGYT; J: TRBJ1-2; size: .; V: TRBV2
CDR3: ASSRPSETGYT; J: TRBJ1-2; size: once; V: TRBV28
CDR3: ASSLGGTGRYTDTQY; J: TRBJ2-3; size: .; V: TRBV5-4
CDR3: ASSGNYNEQF; J: TRBJ2-1; size: once; V: TRBV18
CDR3: ASSPVGGGDYEQY; J: TRBJ2-7; size: .; V: TRBV4-1
CDR3: ASSLRAGNDEKLF; J: TRBJ1-4; size: .; V: TRBV7-6
CDR3: ASSLAGIYNEKLF; J: TRBJ1-4; size: .; V: TRBV11-2
CDR3: ASSKQAGATYNEQF; J: TRBJ2-1; size: .; V: TRBV4-3
CDR3: ASSLGEGGRWGNQPQH; J: TRBJ1-5; size: .; V: TRBV11-3
CDR3: ASSPYSGGANKNTGELF; J: TRBJ2-2; size: .; V: TRBV5-1
CDR3: ASRLAGTDTQY; J: TRBJ2-3; size: .; V: TRBV5-5
CDR3: ASTDGGKETQY; J: TRBJ2-5; size: once; V: TRBV28
CDR3: ASRGGGTDTQY; J: TRBJ2-3; size: .; V: TRBV5-5